This record looks at one T cell receptor (beta chain) sequence and its context. Its antigen is still unknown. Measured with immunoSEQ multiplex PCR; TCRdb has only the in-frame clones, and not every one. The repertoire holds 95,000 to 110,000 clones, under 95% seen once, with about 6.8% in the top ten. This sample stems from a study of T cell responses to AZD1222 COVID-19 vaccine. Between the trimmed V and J ends, which lost 4 bases and 0 bases, there was a span of 8 bases. Germline V gene sequence: CDR1 SNHLY, CDR2 FYNNEI. The CDR3 extends over 14 amino acids. Study results and limitations: Donors were chiefly white British, with a greater number of females, and clonal diversity was perhaps underestimated. Repertoire sampling occurred only after the peak T cell response. Distributed over spike, vaccine-associated CD4 TCRs predominated at 160-218 and 743-854. Just a handful of people given AZD1222 tested seropositive at baseline.

The clonotype comes from an adult who received the AZD1222 COVID-19 vaccine. The material was peripheral blood, obtained 28 days after the second AZD1222 dose. The chain couples TRBV2 to TRBJ2-3; D not certain. DNA for the CDR3: TGTGCCAGCAGTGTGGGCGGAAGCACAGATACGCAGTATTTT. It codes for CASSVGGSTDTQYF.